The clone carrying this TCR beta chain has more than one count but fewer than ten. The antigen is not known. This sample stems from a study of T cells after yellow fever vaccination. About the research overall: Where fractions had low cell numbers, libraries were prepared from them with the SMART-Seq v4 Ultra Low Input RNA kit.

One entry per CDR3 protein, called by TCRdb with MiXCR from the 5' RACE reads. The table includes roughly 520,000 distinct CDR3 sequences, roughly 22% detected once. The germline gives CDR1 MDHEN, CDR2 SYDVKM. The CDR3 is 12 residues long. The V and J ends lost 6 bases and 4 bases respectively, with 9 bases between them. Regarding the study as a whole: Across the CD4 and CD8 compartments, a small share of clonotypes was present in both. Most clones from primary vaccination were detected again post-booster (roughly 96% CD4, more than 85% CD8).

The sequencing here drew on PBMCs, taken about 21 days after the first yellow fever vaccination. This chain uses TRBV28 with TRBJ1-1; a weak D match, TRBD1 (5 bases). The TCR sequence derives from a man between 18 and 35 years old who received the YFV17D yellow fever vaccine. The CDR3 sequence: CASRPGFTEAFF. The CDR3 nucleotides read TGTGCCAGCAGACCAGGGTTCACTGAAGCTTTCTTT. Combining the CDR3 with reference TRBV28 and TRBJ1-1 gives the whole variable domain DVKVTQSSRYLVKRTGEKVFLECVQDMDHENMFWYRQDPGLGLRLIYFSYDVKMKEKGDIPEGYSVSREKKERFSLILESASTNQTSMYLCASRPGFTEAFFGQGTRLTVV.